Sequencing of this TCR beta chain was carried out in a study of immune evolution from preneoplasia to lung adenocarcinoma. There are 13 residues in the CDR3. The V segment lost 5 bases and the J segment 14 bases; nucleotides outside the gene matches: 10. CDR1 SEHNR and CDR2 FQNEAQ come from the germline V gene (reference sequence). Resections took place in Japan or China from the mid-2010s to the late 2010s. Clones were read by immunoSEQ multiplex PCR, and TCRdb kept only the in-frame ones, dropping some. This table has about 8,000 clones, roughly 87% appearing once. The material sequenced was FFPE minimally invasive lung adenocarcinoma tissue. The sequence came from a person aged 65 to 79 with lung adenocarcinoma. The rearrangement joins TRBV7-9 to TRBJ2-3, with 10 bases matching TRBD2. The CDR3 coding sequence is TGTGCCAGCAGCAAACCCAGCGGGAGGGCTGGGTATTTT. Its protein is CASSKPSGRAGYF.